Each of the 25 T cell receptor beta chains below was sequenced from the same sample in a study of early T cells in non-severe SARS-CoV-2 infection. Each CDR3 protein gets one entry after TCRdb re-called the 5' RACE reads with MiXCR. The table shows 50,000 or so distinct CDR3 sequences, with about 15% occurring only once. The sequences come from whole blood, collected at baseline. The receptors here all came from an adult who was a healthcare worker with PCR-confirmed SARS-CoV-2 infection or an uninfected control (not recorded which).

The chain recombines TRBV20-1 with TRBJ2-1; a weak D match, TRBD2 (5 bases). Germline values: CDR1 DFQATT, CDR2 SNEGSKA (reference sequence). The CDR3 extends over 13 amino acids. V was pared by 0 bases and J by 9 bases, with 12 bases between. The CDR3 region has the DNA TGCAGTGCTAGAGATCCCGGGGTGGGTGAGCAGTTCTTC. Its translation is CSARDPGVGEQFF.

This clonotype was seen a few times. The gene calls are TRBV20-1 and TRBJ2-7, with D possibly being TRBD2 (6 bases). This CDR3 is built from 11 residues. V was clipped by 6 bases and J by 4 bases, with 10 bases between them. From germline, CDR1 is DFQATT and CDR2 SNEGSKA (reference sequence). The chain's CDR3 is CSAGEAYEQYF. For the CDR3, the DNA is TGCAGTGCGGGGGAGGCTTACGAGCAGTACTTC.

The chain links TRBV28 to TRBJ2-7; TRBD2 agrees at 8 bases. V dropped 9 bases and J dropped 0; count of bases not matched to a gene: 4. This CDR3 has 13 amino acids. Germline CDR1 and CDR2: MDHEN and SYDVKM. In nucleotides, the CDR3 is TGTGCCAGTTTTAGCGGGACCTCCTACGAGCAGTACTTC. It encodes CASFSGTSYEQYF.

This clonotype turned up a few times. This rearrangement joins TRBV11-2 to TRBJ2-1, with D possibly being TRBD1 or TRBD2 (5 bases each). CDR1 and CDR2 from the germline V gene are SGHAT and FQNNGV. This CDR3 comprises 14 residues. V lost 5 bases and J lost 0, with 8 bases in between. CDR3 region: CASSPGRSYNEQFF. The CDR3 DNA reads TGTGCCAGCAGCCCGGGACGCTCCTACAATGAGCAGTTCTTC.

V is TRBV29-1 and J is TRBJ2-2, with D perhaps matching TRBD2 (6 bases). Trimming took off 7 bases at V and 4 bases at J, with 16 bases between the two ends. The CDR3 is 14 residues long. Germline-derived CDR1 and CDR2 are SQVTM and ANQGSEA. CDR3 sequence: CSAEGGEGTGELFF. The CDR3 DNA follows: TGCAGCGCCGAGGGAGGTGAGGGCACCGGGGAGCTGTTTTTT.

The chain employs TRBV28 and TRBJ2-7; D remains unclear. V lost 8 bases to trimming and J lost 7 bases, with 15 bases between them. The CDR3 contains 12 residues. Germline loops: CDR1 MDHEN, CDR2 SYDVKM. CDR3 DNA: TGTGCCAGCGGTCTCGGTTTGAGAGAGCAGTACTTC. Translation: CASGLGLREQYF.

CDR3 region: CAISGGLNEKLFF. CDR3 coding DNA: TGTGCCATCAGTGGCGGTCTTAATGAAAAACTGTTTTTT. This sequence joins TRBV10-3 and TRBJ1-4; D remains ambiguous. There are 13 residues in the CDR3. The germline CDR1 and CDR2 sequences are ENHRY and SYGVKD. Between the trimmed V and J ends, which lost 4 bases and 4 bases, there was a span of 7 bases.

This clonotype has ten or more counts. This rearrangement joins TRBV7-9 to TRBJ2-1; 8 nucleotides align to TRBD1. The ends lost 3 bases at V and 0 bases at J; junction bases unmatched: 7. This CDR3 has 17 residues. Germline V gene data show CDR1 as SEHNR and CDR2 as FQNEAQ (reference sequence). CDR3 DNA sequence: TGTGCCAGCAGCTTTGGTCGGGACAGGCGCTCCTACAATGAGCAGTTCTTC. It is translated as CASSFGRDRRSYNEQFF.

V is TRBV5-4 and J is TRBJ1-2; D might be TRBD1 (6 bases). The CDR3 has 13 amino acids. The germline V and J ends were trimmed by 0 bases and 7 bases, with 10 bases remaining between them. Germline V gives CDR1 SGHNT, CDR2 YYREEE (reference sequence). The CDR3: CASSLAGGPGYTF. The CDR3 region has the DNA TGTGCCAGCAGCTTGGCTGGGGGGCCTGGCTACACCTTC.

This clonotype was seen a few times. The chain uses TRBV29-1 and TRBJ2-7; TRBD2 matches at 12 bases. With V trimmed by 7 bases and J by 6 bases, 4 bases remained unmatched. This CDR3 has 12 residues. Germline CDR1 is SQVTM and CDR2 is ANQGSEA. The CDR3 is CSAGLAGIEQYF. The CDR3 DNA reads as TGCAGCGCCGGACTAGCGGGAATCGAGCAGTACTTC.

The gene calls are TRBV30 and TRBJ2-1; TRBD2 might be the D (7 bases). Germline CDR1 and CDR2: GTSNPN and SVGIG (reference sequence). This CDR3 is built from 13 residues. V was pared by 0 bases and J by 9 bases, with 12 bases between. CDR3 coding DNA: TGTGCCTGGAGTGTTAGGGGGGGCAGTGAGCAGTTCTTC. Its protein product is CAWSVRGGSEQFF.

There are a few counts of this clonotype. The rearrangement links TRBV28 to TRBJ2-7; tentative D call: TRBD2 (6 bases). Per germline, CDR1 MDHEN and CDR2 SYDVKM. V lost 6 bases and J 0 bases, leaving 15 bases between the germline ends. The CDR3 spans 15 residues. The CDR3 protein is CASRPYVGGSYEQYF. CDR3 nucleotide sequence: TGTGCCAGCAGACCCTATGTCGGGGGCTCCTACGAGCAGTACTTC.

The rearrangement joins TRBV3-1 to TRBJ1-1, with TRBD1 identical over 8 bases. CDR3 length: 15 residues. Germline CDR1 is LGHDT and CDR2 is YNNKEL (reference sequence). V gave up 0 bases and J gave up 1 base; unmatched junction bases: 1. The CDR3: CASSQETGGNTEAFF. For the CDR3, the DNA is TGTGCCAGCAGCCAAGAAACAGGGGGGAACACTGAAGCTTTCTTT. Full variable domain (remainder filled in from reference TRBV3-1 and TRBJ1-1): DTAVSQTPKYLVTQMGNDKSIKCEQNLGHDTMYWYKQDSKKFLKIMFSYNNKELIINETVPNRFSPKSPDKAHLNLHINSLELGDSAVYFCASSQETGGNTEAFFGQGTRLTVV.

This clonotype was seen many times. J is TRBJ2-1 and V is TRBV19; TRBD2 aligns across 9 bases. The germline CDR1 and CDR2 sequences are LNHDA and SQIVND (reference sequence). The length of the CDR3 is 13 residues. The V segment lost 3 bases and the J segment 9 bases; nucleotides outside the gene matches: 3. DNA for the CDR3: TGTGCCAGTAGTATTAGCGGGAGTAGTGAGCAGTTCTTC. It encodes CASSISGSSEQFF. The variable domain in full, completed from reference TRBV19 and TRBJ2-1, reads DGGITQSPKYLFRKEGQNVTLSCEQNLNHDAMYWYRQDPGQGLRLIYYSQIVNDFQKGDIAEGYSVSREKKESFPLTVTSAQKNPTAFYLCASSISGSSEQFFGPGTRLTVL.

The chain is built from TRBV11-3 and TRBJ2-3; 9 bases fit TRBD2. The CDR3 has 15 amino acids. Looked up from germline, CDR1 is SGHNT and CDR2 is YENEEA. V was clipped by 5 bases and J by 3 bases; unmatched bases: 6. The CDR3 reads CASSPGLALTDTQYF. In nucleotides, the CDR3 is TGTGCCAGCAGCCCCGGACTAGCGTTGACAGATACGCAGTATTTT.

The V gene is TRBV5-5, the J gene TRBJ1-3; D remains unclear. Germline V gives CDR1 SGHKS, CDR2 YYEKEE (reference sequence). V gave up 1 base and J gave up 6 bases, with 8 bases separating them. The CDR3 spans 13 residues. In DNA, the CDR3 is TGTGCCAGCAGCTTGAATCCTGAAAACACCATATATTTT. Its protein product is CASSLNPENTIYF.

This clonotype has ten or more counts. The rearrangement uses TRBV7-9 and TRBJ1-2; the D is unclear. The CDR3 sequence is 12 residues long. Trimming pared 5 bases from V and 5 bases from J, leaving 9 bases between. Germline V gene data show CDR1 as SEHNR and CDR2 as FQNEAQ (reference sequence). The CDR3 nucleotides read TGTGCCAGCAGCCCTGACGGATATGGCTACACCTTC. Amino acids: CASSPDGYGYTF.

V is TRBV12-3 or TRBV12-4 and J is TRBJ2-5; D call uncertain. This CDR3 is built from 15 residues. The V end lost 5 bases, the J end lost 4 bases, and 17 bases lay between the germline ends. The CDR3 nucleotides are TGTGCCAGCAGTCATCAGACTCGATGGGGAGAGACCCAGTACTTC. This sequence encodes CASSHQTRWGETQYF.

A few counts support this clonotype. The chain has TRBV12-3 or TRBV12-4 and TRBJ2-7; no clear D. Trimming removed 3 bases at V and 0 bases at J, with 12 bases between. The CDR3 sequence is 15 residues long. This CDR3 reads CASSFAPAASYEQYF. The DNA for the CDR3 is TGTGCCAGCAGTTTCGCCCCGGCGGCCTCCTACGAGCAGTACTTC.

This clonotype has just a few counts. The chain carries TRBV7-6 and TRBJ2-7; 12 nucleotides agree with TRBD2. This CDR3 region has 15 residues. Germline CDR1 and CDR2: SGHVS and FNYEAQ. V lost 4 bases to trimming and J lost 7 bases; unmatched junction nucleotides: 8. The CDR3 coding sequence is TGTGCCAGCAGCTCCCTGACTAGCGGGAGTGAAGAGCAGTACTTC. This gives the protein CASSSLTSGSEEQYF.

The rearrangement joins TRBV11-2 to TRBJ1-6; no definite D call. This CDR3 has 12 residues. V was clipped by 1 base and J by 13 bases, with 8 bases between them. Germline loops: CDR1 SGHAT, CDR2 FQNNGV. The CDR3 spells CASSLGSGPLHF. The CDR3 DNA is TGTGCCAGCAGCTTAGGTTCCGGGCCCCTCCACTTT.

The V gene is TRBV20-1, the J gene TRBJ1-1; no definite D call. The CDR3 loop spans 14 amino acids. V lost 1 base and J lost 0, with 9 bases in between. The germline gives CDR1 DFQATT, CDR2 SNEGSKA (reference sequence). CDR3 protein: CSARVGGMNTEAFF. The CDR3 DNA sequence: TGCAGTGCTAGAGTGGGAGGGATGAACACTGAAGCTTTCTTT.

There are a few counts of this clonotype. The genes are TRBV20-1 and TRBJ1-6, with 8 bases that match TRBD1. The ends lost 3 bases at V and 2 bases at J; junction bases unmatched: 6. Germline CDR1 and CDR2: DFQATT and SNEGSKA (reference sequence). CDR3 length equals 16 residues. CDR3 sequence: CSARDRALTYNSPLHF. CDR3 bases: TGCAGTGCTAGGGACAGGGCGCTTACCTATAATTCACCCCTCCACTTT.

The CDR3: CAWSPGGYTGELFF. CDR3 nucleotide sequence: TGTGCCTGGAGTCCCGGGGGCTATACCGGGGAGCTGTTTTTT. The chain carries TRBV30 and TRBJ2-2; D is perhaps TRBD1 or TRBD2 (6 bases each). This CDR3 comprises 14 residues. With 2 bases removed from V and 5 bases from J, the gap between germline ends came to 12 bases. CDR1 is GTSNPN and CDR2 is SVGIG in the germline V gene (reference sequence).

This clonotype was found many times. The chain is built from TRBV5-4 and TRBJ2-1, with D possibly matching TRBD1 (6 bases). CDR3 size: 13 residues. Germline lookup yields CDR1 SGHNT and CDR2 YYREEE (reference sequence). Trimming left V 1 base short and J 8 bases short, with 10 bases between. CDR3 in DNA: TGTGCCAGCAGCTTGTATACAGGGCATGAGCAGTTCTTC. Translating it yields CASSLYTGHEQFF.